Below, 18 T cell receptor beta chains from the same sample are listed, as sequenced in a study of blood T cell repertoires in COVID-19. Data came from immunoSEQ multiplex PCR; TCRdb stores just in-frame clones and leaves some out. The sample shows some 220,000 clones, 80% to 90% of them seen only once. The sample was peripheral blood. Receptors originate from a middle-aged man with acute or convalescent COVID-19.

The chain recombines TRBV24-1 with TRBJ2-2, with TRBD2 matching over 7 bases. The germline V gene has CDR1 KGHDR and CDR2 SFDVKD. The V and J ends lost 3 bases and 2 bases, in that order; junction bases with no gene match: 5. The CDR3 is made up of 16 amino acids. The CDR3 loop is CATSDPGLVNTGELFF. The DNA for the CDR3 is TGTGCCACCAGTGATCCCGGACTAGTCAACACCGGGGAGCTGTTTTTT.

Here the CDR3 reads CAISDGTGELFF. The CDR3, as DNA: TGTGCCATCAGTGACGGGACCGGGGAGCTGTTTTTT. The V call is TRBV10-3, the J call TRBJ2-2; D not resolved. Germline V CDR1 and CDR2: ENHRY, SYGVKD. This CDR3 spans 12 amino acids. Trimming stripped 3 bases from V and 5 bases from J, with 4 bases between.

This clone was recorded a few times. The V and J genes are TRBV5-4 and TRBJ2-2; D is ambiguous. The germline V and J ends were trimmed by 2 bases and 1 base, with 12 bases remaining between them. The CDR3 runs 16 residues. Germline V lookup: CDR1 SGHNT, CDR2 YYREEE (reference sequence). CDR3 coding DNA: TGTGCCAGCAGCTTAGCAGGTTGGCAGAACACCGGGGAGCTGTTTTTT. Its protein product is CASSLAGWQNTGELFF. Supplemented by reference TRBV5-4 and TRBJ2-2, the full variable domain reads ETGVTQSPTHLIKTRGQQVTLRCSSQSGHNTVSWYQQALGQGPQFIFQYYREEENGRGNFPPRFSGLQFPNYSSELNVNALELDDSALYLCASSLAGWQNTGELFFGEGSRLTVL.

The chain has TRBV18 and TRBJ2-1, with a weak D call TRBD2 (7 bases). The germline V gene encodes CDR1 KGHSH and CDR2 LQKENI. This CDR3 comprises 15 residues. The V gene lost 6 bases and the J gene lost 9 bases, with 21 bases spanning the gap. CDR3 region: CASSLTRRGEGEQFF. CDR3 sequence (DNA): TGTGCCAGCTCCCTCACCCGGAGGGGGGAGGGTGAGCAGTTCTTC.

The rearrangement uses TRBV5-1 and TRBJ2-1, with 8 bases aligning to TRBD1. V lost 1 base, J lost 4 bases, and 10 bases stayed unmatched. This CDR3 spans 17 amino acids. CDR1 is SGHRS and CDR2 is YFSETQ in the germline V gene. CDR3 residues: CASSLLRTGTYYNEQFF. CDR3 bases: TGCGCCAGCAGCTTGCTAAGGACAGGGACTTATTACAATGAGCAGTTCTTC. Looking up the rest from reference TRBV5-1 and TRBJ2-1 gives the full variable domain: KAGVTQTPRYLIKTRGQQVTLSCSPISGHRSVSWYQQTPGQGLQFLFEYFSETQRNKGNFPGRFSGRQFSNSRSEMNVSTLELGDSALYLCASSLLRTGTYYNEQFFGPGTRLTVL.

V and J are TRBV5-6 and TRBJ2-1; 8 bases are shared with TRBD2. J lost 8 bases, V lost 3 bases, and 4 bases had no gene match. The CDR3 runs 13 residues. The germline V gene has CDR1 SGHDT and CDR2 YYEEEE. The CDR3 nucleotides read TGTGCCAGCAGCTCAGGACTAGCATATGAGCAGTTCTTC. It is translated as CASSSGLAYEQFF.

The CDR3: CASSILAGEGGNTIYF. In DNA form, the CDR3 reads TGTGCCAGTAGTATACTGGCAGGGGAGGGTGGAAACACCATATATTTT. The chain recombines TRBV19 with TRBJ1-3; tentatively, D is TRBD1 (6 bases). Germline V gene lookup returns CDR1 LNHDA and CDR2 SQIVND (reference sequence). V was cut by 2 bases and J by 3 bases, with 14 bases left in between. The CDR3 contains 16 residues.

The V and J genes are TRBV24-1 and TRBJ2-3; 7 nucleotides line up with TRBD2. Germline V gives CDR1 KGHDR, CDR2 SFDVKD. The trim removed 6 bases at V and 1 base at J, leaving 6 bases unmatched. CDR3 length equals 15 residues. The CDR3 is CATSQGRAGTDTQYF. As DNA, the CDR3 is TGTGCCACCAGTCAAGGGAGGGCTGGCACAGATACGCAGTATTTT.

The V and J genes are TRBV19 and TRBJ2-1; TRBD2 matches 13 bases. CDR3 length equals 15 residues. Germline V gene sequence: CDR1 LNHDA, CDR2 SQIVND (reference sequence). V trimming: 5 bases; J trimming: 5 bases; junction bases outside the gene matches: 3. CDR3 DNA: TGTGCCAGTAGTCCCGGACTAGCGGGAGACAATGAGCAGTTCTTC. Its translation: CASSPGLAGDNEQFF. Variable domain in full (rest from reference TRBV19 and TRBJ2-1): DGGITQSPKYLFRKEGQNVTLSCEQNLNHDAMYWYRQDPGQGLRLIYYSQIVNDFQKGDIAEGYSVSREKKESFPLTVTSAQKNPTAFYLCASSPGLAGDNEQFFGPGTRLTVL.

The chain has TRBV11-2 and TRBJ2-3, with D perhaps matching TRBD1 (5 bases). CDR1 is SGHAT, CDR2 FQNNGV, per germline. The CDR3 sequence is 15 residues long. Trimming left V 0 bases short and J 3 bases short, with 10 bases between. In DNA form, the CDR3 reads TGTGCCAGCAGCTTAGATGGGGCGCGAACAGATACGCAGTATTTT. Its protein product is CASSLDGARTDTQYF.

The chain combines TRBV4-1 with TRBJ2-7; TRBD1 aligns across 11 bases. The CDR3 is 15 amino acids. Per the germline V gene, CDR1 is MGHRA and CDR2 is YSYEKL. Trimming at V came to 0 bases and at J to 3 bases, leaving 1 base not matched to a gene. CDR3 sequence reads: CASSQEGQGGYEQYF. DNA of the CDR3: TGCGCCAGCAGCCAAGAGGGACAGGGGGGCTACGAGCAGTACTTC.

The chain combines TRBV11-3 with TRBJ2-7; D not certain. CDR1 is SGHNT and CDR2 is YENEEA in the germline V gene. Trimming cost V 5 bases and J 3 bases, with 8 bases left between them. The CDR3 sequence is 12 residues long. The CDR3 region has the DNA TGTGCCAGCAGCCACGAGGACTACGAGCAGTACTTC. It codes for CASSHEDYEQYF.

This chain uses TRBV25-1 with TRBJ1-1, with D possibly being TRBD1 (6 bases). The CDR3 runs to 14 residues. The germline V gene has CDR1 MGHDK and CDR2 SYGVNS. Trimming stripped 10 bases from V and 4 bases from J, with 19 bases between. The CDR3, as DNA: TGTGCCACCAATCCGATAACAGGGAGCACTGAAGCTTTCTTT. Protein: CATNPITGSTEAFF.

V gene TRBV7-2 combines with J gene TRBJ2-7; 7 bases map to TRBD2. Per germline, CDR1 SGHTA and CDR2 FQGNSA. CDR3 size: 15 residues. Trimming removed 5 bases from V and 4 bases from J; junction bases left unmatched: 11. DNA of the CDR3: TGTGCCAGCAGCACCTCCGGCGGGAGTTCTTACGAGCAGTACTTC. Residues: CASSTSGGSSYEQYF.

This clone was seen a single time. The chain employs TRBV11-3 and TRBJ1-6; TRBD1 agrees at 12 bases. Trimming took 5 bases from V and 12 from J; bases not matched to a gene: 8. Per the germline V gene, CDR1 is SGHNT and CDR2 is YENEEA. The CDR3 has 15 residues. The CDR3 region has the DNA TGTGCCAGCAGCCGAAGGGACAGGGGGCAGGTACCCCTCCACTTT. Amino acids: CASSRRDRGQVPLHF.

The chain carries TRBV3-1 (or the pseudogene TRBV3-2) and TRBJ2-3, with a weak D call TRBD2 (6 bases). Trimming shortened V by 0 bases and J by 7 bases, and 8 bases separated the two germline ends. CDR1 and CDR2 from the germline V gene are LGHDT and YNNKEL (reference sequence). This CDR3 region has 13 residues. The CDR3 nucleotides are TGTGCCAGCAGCCAAGACGCGGGGAATACGCAGTATTTT. Translating gives CASSQDAGNTQYF.

The chain carries TRBV2 and TRBJ1-1, with TRBD1 as a possible D gene (5 bases). Looked up from germline, CDR1 is SNHLY and CDR2 is FYNNEI. Trimming took off 3 bases at V and 1 base at J, with 9 bases between the two ends. The CDR3 consists of 14 residues. In nucleotides, the CDR3 is TGTGCCAGCAGTGAGCAGGGCCCGAACACTGAAGCTTTCTTT. Amino acid sequence: CASSEQGPNTEAFF.

With regard to this clone: At one end, the junction sequence differs from germline, possibly due to a read error. J is TRBJ2-5 and V is TRBV7-7; 7 nucleotides match TRBD2. There are 16 residues in the CDR3. Germline CDR1 is SSHAT and CDR2 is FNYEAQ (reference sequence). The CDR3 sequence: CASSLALGGSQETQYF. CDR3 bases: TGTGCTAGCAGCTTAGCGCTGGGGGGGTCTCAAGAGACCCAGTACTTC.